Sequencing of this T cell receptor (beta chain) was carried out in a study of cytomegalovirus exposure and HLA in healthy donors. Study at large: In an earlier analysis, 90 million to 120 million unique TCR beta sequences were found from 150 million to 200 million T cells. The study, taken as a whole, reports: Solely CMV serostatus was available to characterize immune exposure.

About this clone: Antigen: not known.

Unmatched junction bases numbered 6, after V lost 4 bases and J lost 4 bases. The CDR3 is 15 amino acids. CDR1 and CDR2 (germline): SGHTA, FQGNSA. Amplification used 60 Vbeta primers and 13 Jbeta primers. Generated by immunoSEQ multiplex PCR, the TCRdb table keeps only in-frame clones and is missing some. The sample has about 77,000 clones; under 80% are singletons. This clonotype originated in a middle-aged man in good health and CMV-seronegative. What was sequenced was PBMCs. The rearrangement uses TRBV7-2 and TRBJ2-7; 11 nucleotides agree with TRBD1. The CDR3 DNA follows: TGTGCCAGCAGCTCCCTAGGGACAGGGGGGTACGAGCAGTACTTC. Its translation is CASSSLGTGGYEQYF.